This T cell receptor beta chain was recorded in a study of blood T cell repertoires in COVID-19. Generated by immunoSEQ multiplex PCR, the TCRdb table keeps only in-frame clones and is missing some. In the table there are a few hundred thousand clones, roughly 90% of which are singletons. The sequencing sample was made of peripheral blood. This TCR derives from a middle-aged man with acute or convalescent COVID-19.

CDR3 protein: CASSQRAQGASEAFF. The CDR3 DNA reads TGTGCCAGCAGCCAACGGGCCCAGGGGGCGAGTGAAGCTTTCTTT. This rearrangement joins TRBV3-1 (or the pseudogene TRBV3-2) to TRBJ1-1, with TRBD1 matching over 8 bases. Trimming took 2 bases from V and 7 from J; bases not matched to a gene: 9. Germline CDR1 is LGHDT and CDR2 is YNNKEL (reference sequence). The CDR3 contains 15 residues.